Below are 8 T cell receptor beta chains sequenced from a single sample in a study of shared clonotypes between healthy human individuals. Sequencing was performed with immunoSEQ multiplex PCR; in TCRdb, only in-frame clones are kept and a portion is missing. Seen here are around 88,000 clones, 60% to 75% observed once, and the top ten hold 50%. Sequenced: memory CD8+ T cells sorted from blood. Described subset: CD45RO+ cells pooled with CCR7-negative TemRA cells. The receptors here all came from a man aged 25-45 years in good health.

V is TRBV7-8 and J is TRBJ2-1, with 9 bases identical to TRBD2. The germline gives CDR1 SGHVS, CDR2 FQNEAQ. CDR3 length: 16 amino acids. Trimming took 5 bases from V and 0 from J; bases not matched to a gene: 5. The chain's CDR3 is CASSPRGGSSYNEQFF. The CDR3 region has the DNA TGTGCCAGCAGCCCGCGGGGGGGCAGCTCCTACAATGAGCAGTTCTTC.

J is TRBJ2-2 and V is TRBV14, with 7 bases that match TRBD2. The CDR3 has 16 residues. Germline values: CDR1 SGHDN, CDR2 FVKESK. Germline trimming cut 1 base from V and 5 bases from J; bases unmatched to any gene: 7. DNA of the CDR3: TGTGCCAGCAGCCAAGTGGCGGGAGCAGGGACCGGGGAGCTGTTTTTT. This sequence encodes CASSQVAGAGTGELFF.

This chain connects TRBV19 to TRBJ2-2; no reliable D call. V dropped 5 bases and J dropped 5 bases, with 9 bases sitting between them. This CDR3 has 13 residues. Germline loops: CDR1 LNHDA, CDR2 SQIVND (reference sequence). The DNA for the CDR3 is TGTGCCAGTAGTGTACTGAGGACCGGGGAGCTGTTTTTT. As protein: CASSVLRTGELFF.

The rearrangement uses TRBV25-1 and TRBJ1-1; 8 bases align to TRBD1. CDR3 length equals 15 residues. CDR1 is MGHDK and CDR2 is SYGVNS in the germline V gene. V shed 4 bases and J 5 bases; nucleotides not matched to a gene: 9. The CDR3 sequence is CASSGARGRGTEAFF. The CDR3 DNA reads TGTGCCAGCAGTGGGGCCAGGGGGCGCGGGACTGAAGCTTTCTTT.

This clone was observed once. The chain carries TRBV11-2 and TRBJ1-1; possible D gene TRBD1, 5 bases. Between the trimmed V and J ends, which lost 3 bases and 6 bases, there was a span of 14 bases. Germline lookup yields CDR1 SGHAT and CDR2 FQNNGV. The length of the CDR3 is 14 residues. CDR3 bases: TGTGCCAGCAGCTTCGGCAGGGTTCAAGCTGAAGCTTTCTTT. Its protein is CASSFGRVQAEAFF.

This clone showed up many times. The chain joins TRBV7-9 to TRBJ2-7; D tentatively fits TRBD1 or TRBD2 (6 bases each). This CDR3 is 16 amino acids long. Germline V gene data show CDR1 as SEHNR and CDR2 as FQNEAQ (reference sequence). V shed 5 bases and J shed 7 bases, with 24 bases lying between them. CDR3 sequence reads: CASSLTRRQVLWEQYF. In DNA form, the CDR3 reads TGTGCCAGCAGCCTGACTAGGAGACAGGTGCTATGGGAGCAGTACTTC.

This clone was counted between two and nine times. A much more abundant neighbour one base away suggests this may be a read error. Other DNA sequences of this sample code for an identical CDR3. The chain is built from TRBV27 and TRBJ2-7, with D possibly called TRBD1 or TRBD2 (5 bases each). This CDR3 has 12 residues. V lost 1 base, J lost 5 bases, and 6 bases lay in between. CDR1 MNHEY and CDR2 SMNVEV come from the germline V gene (reference sequence). CDR3 sequence: CASSLLGDEQYF. DNA of the CDR3: TGTGCCAGCAGTTTATTGGGGGACGAGCAGTACTTC.

The V and J genes are TRBV27 and TRBJ2-2; weak D call: TRBD1 (6 bases). The CDR3 consists of 14 residues. Germline V gene sequence: CDR1 MNHEY, CDR2 SMNVEV (reference sequence). Between the trimmed V and J ends, which lost 3 bases and 2 bases, there was a span of 7 bases. DNA of the CDR3: TGTGCCAGCAGTTTGGACAGAAACACCGGGGAGCTGTTTTTT. This gives the protein CASSLDRNTGELFF.